This T cell receptor beta chain was identified in a study of blood T cell repertoires in COVID-19. The overall study: COVID-19 samples, acute and convalescent, were from the United States, Italy and Spain. Sources were T cells, B-cell-depleted T cells, or PBMCs; the material itself was cDNA or gDNA.

In germline, CDR1 is SGHRS, CDR2 YFSETQ. The germline V and J ends were trimmed by 0 bases and 2 bases, with 11 bases remaining between them. The CDR3 is 15 residues long. Profiling relied on immunoSEQ multiplex PCR, and the TCRdb table lists in-frame clones only, not all of them. The data show some 300,000 clones, 85% to 90% seen once. In assigning cohorts, the study relied on participant-reported clinical history. Either two negative PCRs, clearance, or symptom resolution qualified Cohort 3 donors as recovered. This receptor was taken from a young man who had recovered from COVID-19. The rearrangement links TRBV5-1 to TRBJ1-2; no clear D gene. Sequencing input: PBMCs or T cells enriched from blood (not recorded which). CDR3 DNA sequence: TGCGCCAGCAGCTTGGCTGGGAGTCAGAACTATGGCTACACCTTC. It translates to CASSLAGSQNYGYTF.